Detailed here is one T cell receptor (beta chain). What it binds is not known. These data belong to a study of T cell responses to AZD1222 COVID-19 vaccine. Study results and caveats: Spike-wide coverage was observed for vaccine-associated CD4 TCRs, with dominant responses at 160-218 and 743-854. Epitopes outside B.1.351 and B.1.1.7 mutated regions reportedly drew nearly half of spike TCRs.

Sequenced by immunoSEQ multiplex PCR; TCRdb stores in-frame clones only, minus some. Here the sample spans about 180,000 clones, 85% to 95% being singletons. The V gene lost 1 base and the J gene lost 4 bases, with 3 bases spanning the gap. This CDR3 region has 12 residues. Germline CDR1 is PRHDT and CDR2 is FYEKMQ (reference sequence). This rearrangement joins TRBV13 to TRBJ2-3; D is uncertain. The sequence was obtained from an adult who received the AZD1222 COVID-19 vaccine. The input for sequencing was peripheral blood, taken 28 days after the second AZD1222 dose. This CDR3 reads CASSLVADTQYF. The CDR3 DNA reads TGTGCCAGCAGCTTAGTGGCAGATACGCAGTATTTT.